Sequencing of this TCR beta chain was carried out in a study of T-cell memory formation after mild COVID-19. Overall study: Clusters were largely donor specific. General study points: For contracting clones, CD4+ ones sat mainly in CM and EM, CD8+ in EMRA.

Using constant-segment primers, 5'RACE produced TCR alpha and TCR beta cDNA libraries carrying sample barcodes and UMIs. TCRdb recomputed calls from the 5' RACE reads with MiXCR, one row per CDR3 protein. The data hold just over 350,000 distinct CDR3 sequences, with approximately 15% observed a single time. There are many counts of this clonotype. Its matching antigen is unknown. The V end was cut by 0 bases, the J end by 7 bases, with 9 bases between. The V gene's germline CDR1 is MGHRA and CDR2 YSYEKL. The CDR3 totals 13 residues. The chain recombines TRBV4-1 with TRBJ1-1; no reliable D call. This TCR came from a man aged 18-30 years who had mild COVID-19 (a few samples of this study predate the infection). Cell type and time point are not known. Input material: PBMCs or a T cell subset sorted from them (not recorded which). In DNA, the CDR3 is TGCGCCAGCAGCCAAGATGGCACCTTTGAAGCTTTCTTT. Translation: CASSQDGTFEAFF.